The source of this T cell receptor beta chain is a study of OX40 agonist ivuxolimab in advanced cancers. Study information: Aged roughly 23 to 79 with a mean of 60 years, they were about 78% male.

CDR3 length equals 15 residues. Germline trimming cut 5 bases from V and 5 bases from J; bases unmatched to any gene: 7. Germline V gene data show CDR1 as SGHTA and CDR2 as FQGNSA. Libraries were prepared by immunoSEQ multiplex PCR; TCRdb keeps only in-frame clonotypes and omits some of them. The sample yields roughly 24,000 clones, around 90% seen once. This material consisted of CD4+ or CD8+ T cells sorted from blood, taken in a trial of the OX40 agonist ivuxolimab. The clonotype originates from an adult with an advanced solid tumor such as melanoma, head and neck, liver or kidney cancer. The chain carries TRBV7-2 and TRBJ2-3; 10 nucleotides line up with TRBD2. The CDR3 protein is CASSNRLAGGDTQYF. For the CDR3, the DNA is TGTGCCAGCAGCAACCGACTAGCGGGCGGAGATACGCAGTATTTT.